These T cell receptor beta chains were read from a single sample in a study of spatial heterogeneity in lung cancer. Each CDR3 protein gets one entry after TCRdb re-called the 5' RACE reads with MiXCR. The repertoire has some 120,000 distinct CDR3 sequences, 12% of them found once; the top ten carry over 15%. Sequencing was performed on PBMCs, taken at follow-up. The receptors here all came from a male donor with early-stage non-small cell lung cancer. The CDR3 runs from the conserved cysteine through the conserved F or W. D genes are given only for firm matches. Size is stated for part of the rows, as once, few or many counts, or as a class when the clone is expanded.

j_call	v_call	cdr3_length	clone_size	d_call	cdr3_nt	cdr3_aa
TRBJ1-1	TRBV6-5	14	few	.	TGTGCCAGCAGTTATCGCGGGGGAGGGACTGAAGCTTTCTTT	CASSYRGGGTEAFF
TRBJ1-1	TRBV5-6	17	few	.	TGTGCCAGCAGCCCGGGCGGGGTAGGGCGCATGAACACTGAAGCTTTCTTT	CASSPGGVGRMNTEAFF
TRBJ2-4	TRBV7-2	13	few	.	TGTGCCAGCAGCCTCTCGGCCAAAAACATTCAGTACTTC	CASSLSAKNIQYF
TRBJ2-1	TRBV10-3	13	.	.	TGTGCCATCAGCCTAGACGTGGCAAATGAGCAGTTCTTC	CAISLDVANEQFF
TRBJ2-7	TRBV4-3	13	.	.	TGCGCCAGCAGCCAAGATCTTGGCTACGAGCAGTACTTC	CASSQDLGYEQYF
TRBJ1-4	TRBV24-1	17	.	.	TGTGCCACCAGTGCCCCTTCGTGGCCACGTTTGAATGAAAAACTGTTTTTT	CATSAPSWPRLNEKLFF
TRBJ2-1	TRBV12-3/TRBV12-4	13	.	TRBD1	TGTGCCAGCACCCAACAGGGGATGAATGAGCAGTTCTTC	CASTQQGMNEQFF
TRBJ1-1	TRBV29-1	15	many	TRBD1	TGCAGCGTTGCAGGATACAGGGGGCGAAACACTGAAGCTTTCTTT	CSVAGYRGRNTEAFF
TRBJ2-7	TRBV29-1	15	many	.	TGCAGCGTTGAAGATCGAAAGACAGGCTTGGCCGAGCAGTACTTC	CSVEDRKTGLAEQYF
TRBJ1-1	TRBV15	14	many	.	TGTGCCACCAGCAGAGATTGGAGGGCCCCTGAAGCTTTCTTT	CATSRDWRAPEAFF
TRBJ1-3	TRBV5-1	15	many	.	TGCGCCAGCAGCTTGGGACAGAGCTCTGGAAACACCATATATTTT	CASSLGQSSGNTIYF
TRBJ2-2	TRBV5-1	16	few	TRBD1	TGCGCCAGCAGCTTGCCCGGGACAGCGAACACCGGGGAGCTGTTTTTT	CASSLPGTANTGELFF
TRBJ1-2	TRBV12-3/TRBV12-4	15	.	.	TGTGCCAGCAGTTTGGGTATACACCTAGACTATGGCTACACCTTC	CASSLGIHLDYGYTF
TRBJ2-3	TRBV29-1	15	.	TRBD2	TGCAGCGTACATGAGCGGGGGGGCCCTTCAGATACGCAGTATTTT	CSVHERGGPSDTQYF
TRBJ1-3	TRBV3-1	14	many	.	TGTGCCAGCAGCCACCAGGGAAGGGTGCACACCATATATTTT	CASSHQGRVHTIYF
TRBJ2-7	TRBV3-1	13	few	TRBD1	TGTGCCAGCAGCCTGGGGACAGACTACGAGCAGTACTTC	CASSLGTDYEQYF
TRBJ2-5	TRBV6-2/TRBV6-3	16	few	.	TGTGCCAGCAGTGGTCCTCTGACAAAGCTTAAAGAGACCCAGTACTTC	CASSGPLTKLKETQYF
TRBJ2-2	TRBV27	17	.	.	TGTGCCAGCAGTTTATTTGCGGTTGGGGGACGGACCGGGGAGCTGTTTTTT	CASSLFAVGGRTGELFF
TRBJ1-1	TRBV10-3	16	many	.	TGTGCCATCAGTGACCCCGTGGGGGGCCTTTACACTGAAGCTTTCTTT	CAISDPVGGLYTEAFF
TRBJ1-3	TRBV20-1	13	few	TRBD1	TGCAGTGCTCGGACAGGGTTAGGAAACACCATATATTTT	CSARTGLGNTIYF
TRBJ1-4	TRBV6-5	14	.	.	TGTGCCAGCAGCAGTTCAGCAAGTCCTGAAAAACTGTTTTTT	CASSSSASPEKLFF
TRBJ2-7	TRBV3-1	16	few	.	TGTGCCAGCAGCCAAGATTCGGGCCACCGGACCTACGAGCAGTACTTC	CASSQDSGHRTYEQYF
TRBJ1-3	TRBV4-2	15	many	.	TGTGCCAGCAGCCAAGTAGTGAGCTCTGGAAACACCATATATTTT	CASSQVVSSGNTIYF
TRBJ2-1	TRBV20-1	15	many	TRBD2	TGCAGTGCTGGACTAGCGGGACGCTCCTACAATGAGCAGTTCTTC	CSAGLAGRSYNEQFF
TRBJ1-3	TRBV6-5	15	few	.	TGTGCCAGCAGTGTCAGGGGTTTCTCAGGAAACACCATATATTTT	CASSVRGFSGNTIYF
TRBJ2-1	TRBV5-6	14	.	.	TGTGCCAGCAGCTTGGGGGGCGGCTCCAGGGAGCAGTTCTTC	CASSLGGGSREQFF
TRBJ2-7	TRBV5-1	14	.	.	TGCGCCAGCAGCTTGCCCACCGGGTCGGTCGAGCAGTACTTC	CASSLPTGSVEQYF
TRBJ2-7	TRBV7-2	15	many	TRBD1	TGTGCCAGCAGTTTGCGACAGGGGGCACTTGGCGAGCAGTACTTC	CASSLRQGALGEQYF
TRBJ2-1	TRBV9	15	.	.	TGTGCCAGCAACCTGAGGGGGGACGGATACAATGAGCAGTTCTTC	CASNLRGDGYNEQFF
TRBJ2-7	TRBV25-1	15	.	TRBD1	TGTGCCAGCAGTGCAGGGAACAGGGGAACCTACGAGCAGTACTTC	CASSAGNRGTYEQYF
TRBJ2-7	TRBV5-1	14	few	TRBD1	TGCGCCAGCAGCTCGGACAGGGGGAACTACGAGCAGTACTTC	CASSSDRGNYEQYF
TRBJ2-5	TRBV5-4	15	few	.	TGTGCCAGCAGCTTATCAGGGGGGGCCGGTGAGACCCAGTACTTC	CASSLSGGAGETQYF
TRBJ1-3	TRBV25-1	15	.	.	TGTGCCAGCAGTAAAGGCCACGACGGTGGAAACACCATATATTTT	CASSKGHDGGNTIYF
TRBJ1-3	TRBV29-1	19	many	.	TGCAGCGTGTCCTTTCCGGCAGGGACCCTCCGACGCTCTGGAAACACCATATATTTT	CSVSFPAGTLRRSGNTIYF
TRBJ2-1	TRBV11-3	13	few	.	TGTGCCAGCAGCCCGAACACAGTCAATGAGCAGTTCTTC	CASSPNTVNEQFF
TRBJ2-5	TRBV10-3	14	few	.	TGTGCCATCAGTGATTCTAGACAGCAAGAGACCCAGTACTTC	CAISDSRQQETQYF
TRBJ1-1	TRBV15	15	many	TRBD1	TGTGCCACCAGCTTACGGACAGGGCCGAACACTGAAGCTTTCTTT	CATSLRTGPNTEAFF
TRBJ2-5	TRBV10-1	13	many	TRBD1	TGCGCCAGCAGCCGGGACAGACAAGAGACCCAGTACTTC	CASSRDRQETQYF
TRBJ1-2	TRBV6-5	15	few	TRBD1	TGTGCCAGCAGTCGGGGGACAGCCCACGTAAGGGGCTACACCTTC	CASSRGTAHVRGYTF
TRBJ2-3	TRBV29-1	14	few	TRBD2	TGCAGCGTTAAAGCGGGGGGAATCACAGATACGCAGTATTTT	CSVKAGGITDTQYF
TRBJ2-3	TRBV20-1	16	many	TRBD2	TGCAGTGCTAGAGCCCCGGGACTAGCGACCTCAGATACGCAGTATTTT	CSARAPGLATSDTQYF
TRBJ2-3	TRBV7-8	15	few	.	TGTGCCAGCAGCTTAGATGTGGGGTCAACAGATACGCAGTATTTT	CASSLDVGSTDTQYF
TRBJ1-5	TRBV19	14	few	TRBD1	TGTGCCAGTAGGCGGGACAGCCTATACGAGCCCCAGCATTTT	CASRRDSLYEPQHF
TRBJ2-1	TRBV7-2	15	.	TRBD2	TGTGCCAGCAGCTTGCAGCGGGGGGCCTACAATGAGCAGTTCTTC	CASSLQRGAYNEQFF
TRBJ2-3	TRBV7-9	15	.	.	TGTGCCAGCCCCCCTGAGGGCCTTAACACAGATACGCAGTATTTT	CASPPEGLNTDTQYF
TRBJ1-2	TRBV5-1	15	many	.	TGCGCCAGCAGCCAGGTGGGCGGCGGAAGCTATGGCTACACCTTC	CASSQVGGGSYGYTF
TRBJ2-7	TRBV29-1	13	many	.	TGCAGCGTTGAAGGCGACAGAGCTTTCGAGCAGTACTTC	CSVEGDRAFEQYF
TRBJ2-1	TRBV5-1	15	few	.	TGCGCCAGCAGCTTGGGACCCAGCTCCTACAATGAGCAGTTCTTC	CASSLGPSSYNEQFF
TRBJ2-3	TRBV2	14	.	.	TGTGCCAGCAGTGAGGGTGGGGGGATAGATACGCAGTATTTT	CASSEGGGIDTQYF
TRBJ1-4	TRBV2	15	.	.	TGTGCCAGCAGTGAAAGGTGGACCGCTAATGAAAAACTGTTTTTT	CASSERWTANEKLFF
TRBJ2-1	TRBV30	14	few	TRBD1	TGTGCCTGGAGTTCAGGGGGATCCGGAAATGAGCAGTTCTTC	CAWSSGGSGNEQFF
TRBJ2-6	TRBV4-3	16	many	.	TGCGCCAGCAGCCAAGAATGGGTCTCTGGGGCCAACGTCCTGACTTTC	CASSQEWVSGANVLTF
TRBJ1-5	TRBV24-1	15	few	TRBD1	TGTGCCACCAGTGATACCACAGGGGGTCATCAGCCCCAGCATTTT	CATSDTTGGHQPQHF